This TCR beta chain was captured in a study of T cells in Graves' hyperthyroidism and ophthalmopathy. Study findings and constraints: In validation, the model predicted ophthalmopathy. These predictions came a median roughly 7.1 months before onset.

About this clonotype: Antigen unknown. Mismatch with germline at one junction end may stem from a read error.

Orbital computed tomography, thyroid ultrasound, serum thyroxine and TRAb, and clinical symptoms together informed the diagnoses. Blood sampling occurred at first hyperthyroidism diagnosis, ahead of any ophthalmopathy symptoms. The PBMCs were sourced from fresh peripheral blood (approximately 10 ml). The CDR3 length is 15 residues. Germline assignment: CDR1 SGHVS and CDR2 FQNEAQ. RNA transcripts gave rise to amplified TCR beta CDR3 regions. First-round RT-PCR of the TCR CDR3 relied on the HTBI primer set. TCRdb re-called the multiplex PCR reads through MiXCR, storing one row per CDR3 protein. Of fewer than 350,000 distinct CDR3 sequences in the sample, about an eighth were seen once.

Sequenced sample: blood. This clonotype was obtained from a woman in her twenties or thirties with Graves' hyperthyroidism that later progressed to Graves' ophthalmopathy. The chain employs TRBV7-8 and TRBJ1-2; TRBD1 aligns across 10 bases. The CDR3 DNA reads TGTGTCAGCAGTTTGGGGACAGGGGCTAACTATGGCTACACCTTC. Its translation: CVSSLGTGANYGYTF. Using reference TRBV7-8 and TRBJ1-2 for the parts outside the CDR3, the full variable domain is GAGVSQSPRYKVAKRGQDVALRCDPISGHVSLFWYQQALGQGPEFLTYFQNEAQLDKSGLPSDRFFAERPEGSVSTLKIQRTQQEDSAVYLCVSSLGTGANYGYTFGSGTRLTVV.